The next 30 T cell receptor beta chains were all read from a single sample in a study of monozygotic twins with inflammatory bowel disease. TCRdb processed the 5' RACE reads again and assigns one entry to each CDR3 protein, with no DNA. In all, the sample yields over 200,000 distinct CDR3 sequences. Sequencing was performed on blood. Receptors were obtained from a human donor with ulcerative colitis or Crohn's disease, or a healthy co-twin of an affected twin (not recorded which).

The chain couples TRBV30 to TRBJ2-5. The CDR3 spans 17 residues. The V gene's germline CDR1 is GTSNPN and CDR2 SVGIG (reference sequence). The CDR3 protein is CAWSVPRIASYQETQYF. The complete variable domain, with remaining parts taken from reference TRBV30 and TRBJ2-5, reads SQTIHQWPATLVQPVGSPLSLECTVEGTSNPNLYWYRQAAGRGLQLLFYSVGIGQISSEVPQNLSASRPQDRQFILSSKKLLLSDSGFYLCAWSVPRIASYQETQYFGPGTRLLVL.

The chain combines TRBV7-9 with TRBJ2-1; TCRdb proposes TRBD2, but this gene call is untestable without DNA. Germline CDR1 and CDR2: SEHNR and FQNEAQ (reference sequence). The CDR3 covers 16 residues. The CDR3 reads CASSSGLAAPYNEQFF.

V usage is TRBV6-2 or TRBV6-3 and J usage is TRBJ1-1; absent DNA, TCRdb's TRBD1 call cannot be checked. Per germline, CDR1 MNHEY and CDR2 SVGEGT. The CDR3 has 14 amino acids. CDR3 in amino acids: CASSYQGEYTEAFF.

This sequence joins TRBV20-1 and TRBJ2-3. Germline values: CDR1 DFQATT, CDR2 SNEGSKA (reference sequence). The CDR3 is made up of 12 amino acids. The CDR3 loop reads CSARLAADTQYF.

The gene calls are TRBV29-1 and TRBJ2-5; TCRdb gives TRBD2 as the D gene, but with no DNA this cannot be confirmed. Germline-derived CDR1 and CDR2 are SQVTM and ANQGSEA. The CDR3 has 14 amino acids. CDR3 in amino acids: CSVGLGLVKETQYF.

The rearrangement joins TRBV9 to TRBJ2-2. The CDR3 has 12 residues. Germline assignment: CDR1 SGDLS and CDR2 YYNGEE. The CDR3 spells CASSESGGELFF.

The V call is TRBV5-1, the J call TRBJ2-5; TCRdb selects TRBD1, and the lack of DNA leaves this call unchecked. CDR1 is SGHRS, CDR2 YFSETQ, per germline. This CDR3 is 15 amino acids long. CDR3 protein: CASSLTGGSQETQYF.

The chain uses TRBV5-1 and TRBJ1-1. This CDR3 has 16 residues. Per germline, CDR1 SGHRS and CDR2 YFSETQ. The CDR3 reads CASSLGVGNRRTEAFF.

This rearrangement joins TRBV10-3 to TRBJ2-7; TCRdb proposes TRBD2, but this gene call is untestable without DNA. Per germline, CDR1 ENHRY and CDR2 SYGVKD. This CDR3 is 13 amino acids long. This CDR3 reads CAIRRERDYEQYF.

J is TRBJ1-6 and V is TRBV6-5. This CDR3 has 16 residues. Germline CDR1 MNHEY, CDR2 SVGAGI. CDR3 region: CASSTGRSSYNSPLHF.

V and J are TRBV4-3 and TRBJ2-3; TCRdb's D call, TRBD2, is unchecked because there is no DNA. CDR1 and CDR2 from the germline V gene are LGHNA and YSLEER. This CDR3 is built from 15 residues. CDR3 amino acids: CASSQVPSGNFAQYF.

This rearrangement joins TRBV6-5 to TRBJ1-1; TCRdb selects TRBD1, and the lack of DNA leaves this call unchecked. The germline V gene has CDR1 MNHEY and CDR2 SVGAGI. The CDR3 has 15 residues. CDR3 in amino acids: CASSYSHRVNTEAFF.

The gene calls are TRBV30 and TRBJ1-1. The germline CDR1 and CDR2 sequences are GTSNPN and SVGIG (reference sequence). CDR3 size: 11 residues. The CDR3 reads CAWSDNTEAFF.

This chain links TRBV20-1 with TRBJ1-5; TCRdb proposes TRBD1, but this gene call is untestable without DNA. The CDR3 is 12 amino acids. Germline CDR1 DFQATT, CDR2 SNEGSKA (reference sequence). Here the CDR3 reads CSAGDRGQPQHF.

This chain links TRBV10-3 with TRBJ2-1; there is no DNA to check the TCRdb D call of TRBD2. Germline CDR1 reads ENHRY; CDR2 reads SYGVKD. The CDR3 spans 15 residues. This chain's CDR3 is CAISETSGGAREQFF.

The chain employs TRBV20-1 and TRBJ2-1; TCRdb's D call, TRBD2, is unchecked because there is no DNA. Germline CDR1 DFQATT, CDR2 SNEGSKA (reference sequence). The CDR3 is made up of 16 amino acids. Here the CDR3 reads CSASEMLALTYNEQFF.

J is TRBJ2-7 and V is TRBV18; absent DNA, TCRdb's TRBD1 call cannot be checked. The CDR3 is 13 residues long. The germline CDR1 and CDR2 sequences are KGHSH and LQKENI. CDR3 in amino acids: CASSSPGVHEQYF.

The rearrangement links TRBV7-2 to TRBJ2-2; TCRdb's D call, TRBD1, is unchecked because there is no DNA. Germline loops: CDR1 SGHTA, CDR2 FQGNSA. The CDR3 runs 16 residues. The CDR3 loop reads CASSPRGRTNTGELFF.

V is TRBV28 and J is TRBJ2-7; the TCRdb D gene call, TRBD2, has no DNA to confirm it. This CDR3 is 11 amino acids long. Germline CDR1 is MDHEN and CDR2 is SYDVKM. The chain's CDR3 is CASRLDYEQYF. The entire variable domain, with the rest obtained from reference TRBV28 and TRBJ2-7, is as follows: DVKVTQSSRYLVKRTGEKVFLECVQDMDHENMFWYRQDPGLGLRLIYFSYDVKMKEKGDIPEGYSVSREKKERFSLILESASTNQTSMYLCASRLDYEQYFGPGTRLTVT.

V and J are TRBV20-1 and TRBJ1-2; the D call of TRBD1 rests on TCRdb alone, since no DNA is present to check it. CDR1 is DFQATT and CDR2 is SNEGSKA in the germline V gene (reference sequence). The CDR3 has 12 residues. CDR3 residues: CSGDRGGYGYTF.

The genes are TRBV6-5 and TRBJ1-1. The CDR3 is 13 amino acids. Germline CDR1 and CDR2: MNHEY and SVGAGI. This CDR3 reads CASSRTKNTEAFF.

The chain carries TRBV6-1 and TRBJ2-7; TCRdb's D gene call, TRBD1, goes unchecked for lack of DNA. The CDR3 is made up of 14 amino acids. CDR1 and CDR2 from the germline V gene are MNHNS and SASEGT. This CDR3 is CARRRQPLSYEQYF.

V usage is TRBV6-6 and J usage is TRBJ1-4; the D gene TCRdb calls, TRBD1, cannot be checked with no DNA. Germline V gene sequence: CDR1 MNHNY, CDR2 SVGAGI (reference sequence). The CDR3 has 12 amino acids. CDR3 region: CASRGGGEKLFF.

The genes are TRBV7-2 and TRBJ1-2. This CDR3 comprises 17 residues. Germline-derived CDR1 and CDR2 are SGHTA and FQGNSA. CDR3 loop: CASSLGGLSLAGYGYTF.

The rearrangement joins TRBV4-1 to TRBJ1-6. The germline CDR1 and CDR2 sequences are MGHRA and YSYEKL. CDR3 length: 16 amino acids. This chain's CDR3 is CASSLDLSSYNSPLHF.

This chain uses TRBV4-2 with TRBJ1-1; the D gene TCRdb calls, TRBD1, cannot be checked with no DNA. This CDR3 contains 17 residues. Germline V CDR1 and CDR2: LGHNA, YNFKEQ. CDR3 sequence reads: CASSQDGGFVMNTEAFF.

The V and J genes are TRBV6-1 and TRBJ2-6; TCRdb's assignment of TRBD1 cannot be checked, as there is no DNA. CDR3 length: 17 amino acids. Germline V gene sequence: CDR1 MNHNS, CDR2 SASEGT. The CDR3 sequence: CASTRDSPFSGANVLTF.

The V call is TRBV6-5, the J call TRBJ1-6; TCRdb's D call of TRBD1 is untestable without DNA. This CDR3 is built from 18 residues. Per germline, CDR1 MNHEY and CDR2 SVGAGI. The CDR3 sequence is CASHHGQGARGRNSPLHF.

This rearrangement joins TRBV12-3 or TRBV12-4 to TRBJ1-2. The CDR3 extends over 11 amino acids. The CDR3 region is CASSGFDSYTF.

The rearrangement links TRBV28 to TRBJ2-5; TCRdb's D call of TRBD1 is untestable without DNA. In germline, CDR1 is MDHEN, CDR2 SYDVKM. The CDR3 is made up of 16 amino acids. The CDR3 here is CASSITDRGIRETQYF.